This T cell receptor beta chain was documented in a study of type 1 and type 2 diabetes patients. Study results and caveats: Type 2 diabetes and control V and J usage correlated highly, around 0.97.

With 4 bases clipped from V and 0 bases from J, the junction kept 7 bases outside the gene matches. Per germline, CDR1 SEHNR and CDR2 FQNEAQ (reference sequence). This CDR3 spans 16 amino acids. In the case of this clonotype: What it recognizes is unknown.

Amplification started from genomic DNA. Multiplex PCR with 30 forward and 13 reverse primers amplified the TCR beta CDR3. TCRdb reanalysed the multiplex PCR reads using MiXCR and keeps one entry per CDR3 protein. The sample gives more than 250,000 distinct CDR3 sequences, approximately 45% of which show up once; approximately 13% is in the top ten. The clonotype was recovered from a man aged 18 to 30 with type 2 diabetes. Sequenced sample: peripheral blood mononuclear cells (PBMCs). This chain connects TRBV7-9 to TRBJ2-7; 9 bases are shared with TRBD1. The chain's CDR3 is CASSSHDRGNSYEQYF. CDR3 nucleotide sequence: TGTGCCAGCAGCTCTCACGACAGGGGGAACTCCTACGAGCAGTACTTC.